This T cell receptor (beta chain) was sequenced in a study of spatial heterogeneity in lung cancer. Germline values: CDR1 SGHRS, CDR2 YFSETQ. Trimming pared 4 bases from V and 9 bases from J, leaving 14 bases between. CDR3 size: 13 residues. This clonotype was found many times. Time point specified: sample taken at primary tumor resection. Frozen PBMC, nontumor lung or tumor provided whole RNA, which was sequenced unsorted. MiXCR, run by TCRdb on the 5' RACE reads, gives a single entry per CDR3 protein. The data contain around 48,000 distinct CDR3 sequences, less than 5.5% of them singletons. This TCR was sampled from a male donor with early-stage non-small cell lung cancer. The sequencing used PBMCs, collected at surgery. The chain uses TRBV5-1 and TRBJ2-1; D unresolved. CDR3 region: CASSLDFAGEQFF. The CDR3, as DNA: TGCGCCAGCAGCCTCGACTTCGCCGGTGAGCAGTTCTTC.